The entry below describes one TCR beta chain. As yet, its antigen is unknown. This sample stems from a study of cytomegalovirus exposure and HLA in healthy donors. About the research overall: A prior analysis found more than 90 million unique TCR beta sequences from around 180 million T cells.

CDR3 length: 16 amino acids. CDR1 and CDR2 from the germline V gene are MNHNY and SVGAGI (reference sequence). Germline trimming cut 6 bases from V and 1 base from J; bases unmatched to any gene: 8. Study observations and caveats: Most CMV-associated TCR beta chains were later found to appear HLA-restricted.

It was with 60 Vbeta and 13 Jbeta primers that the PCR ran. Clones were read by immunoSEQ multiplex PCR, and TCRdb kept only the in-frame ones, dropping some. The data show 150,000 to 200,000 clones, with 75% to 90% seen just once and over 2.5% held by the top ten. This TCR was sampled from a woman between 45 and 65 years old in good health and CMV-seropositive. The V call is TRBV6-6, the J call TRBJ2-1; 8 positions agree with TRBD2. The source material was PBMCs. The CDR3 reads CASRSPRGGSYNEQFF. Written as DNA, the CDR3 is TGTGCCAGCAGGTCGCCTCGGGGGGGTTCCTACAATGAGCAGTTCTTC.